Shown below are 19 T cell receptor beta chains from a single sample sequenced in a study of blood T cells in healthy people across ages. Alongside a J-beta primer mix, a sample-barcoded 5' primer served in a second PCR lasting about 7 to 12 cycles. TCRdb analysed the 5' RACE reads with MiXCR anew, one entry per CDR3 protein. The repertoire has about 1.6 million distinct CDR3 sequences, about 32% of them found once; the top ten carry approximately 10%. The source material was blood. The source is a woman under 40 in good health.

This chain joins TRBV20-1 and TRBJ2-2; the D gene could be TRBD1 or TRBD2 (5 bases each). Germline CDR1 and CDR2: DFQATT and SNEGSKA (reference sequence). Trimming cost V 3 bases and J 7 bases, with 18 bases left between them. CDR3 length equals 15 residues. This chain's CDR3 is CSASVGDAGGGELFF. DNA for the CDR3: TGCAGTGCTAGTGTGGGGGACGCAGGTGGCGGGGAGCTGTTTTTT.

This chain uses TRBV7-3 with TRBJ2-1; maybe TRBD2 (5 bases). CDR1 and CDR2 from the germline V gene are SGHTA and FQGTGA. The CDR3 totals 18 residues. V was clipped by 4 bases and J by 0 bases, with 19 bases between them. CDR3 region: CASSSTGGPKSSYNEQFF. Here the CDR3 DNA reads TGTGCCAGCAGCTCTACGGGCGGGCCAAAAAGCTCCTACAATGAGCAGTTCTTC.

This clonotype was found many times. DNA of the CDR3: TGTGCCACCAGTGATCCGCAACTTAGCAATCAGCCCCAGCATTTT. It translates to CATSDPQLSNQPQHF. This sequence joins TRBV24-1 and TRBJ1-5, with D hard to call. CDR1 is KGHDR and CDR2 is SFDVKD in the germline V gene. V shed 3 bases and J shed 0 bases, with 8 bases lying between them. The CDR3 sequence is 15 residues long.

V is TRBV5-5 and J is TRBJ1-5; maybe TRBD1 (6 bases). The ends were cut back, 4 bases at V and 9 bases at J, with 20 bases in the middle. The CDR3 length is 15 residues. Germline CDR1 reads SGHKS; CDR2 reads YYEKEE (reference sequence). The DNA for the CDR3 is TGTGCCAGCAGCCCGGACAGAGGGGTCAGTCGGCCCCAGCATTTT. Amino acid sequence: CASSPDRGVSRPQHF.

V is TRBV20-1 and J is TRBJ2-1; 8 nucleotides match TRBD2. After removal of 5 bases from V and 15 bases from J, the junction contained 21 bases not matched to a gene. Per germline, CDR1 DFQATT and CDR2 SNEGSKA (reference sequence). This CDR3 spans 15 amino acids. CDR3 sequence: CSAWPGGGFPGGAFF. In DNA form, the CDR3 reads TGCAGTGCTTGGCCGGGGGGCGGGTTTCCCGGGGGGGCGTTCTTC.

This chain joins TRBV2 and TRBJ2-7, with D unresolved. Near its end, the DNA agrees better with TRBJ2-4, so the J call may be wrong. CDR3 length: 13 residues. Germline V gene sequence: CDR1 SNHLY, CDR2 FYNNEI. CDR3 DNA: TGTGCCAGCAGTGAAGGTAGACAAAGCATTCAGTACTTC. Translated, it gives CASSEGRQSIQYF.

This clonotype was found once. An end of the junction differs from the germline gene, which may be a read error. The chain recombines TRBV12-5 with TRBJ2-7; 12 bases align to TRBD2. CDR1 and CDR2 (germline): LGHNT, FRNRAP. The CDR3 contains 16 residues. CDR3 bases: TGTGTTAGTGGTTTGACGACTAGCGGGGGAACCTACGAGCAGTACTTC. Protein: CVSGLTTSGGTYEQYF.

Many counts were recorded for this clonotype. The CDR3 region is CASSSGELGETQYF. The CDR3 region has the DNA TGTGCCAGCTCTAGCGGGGAGCTTGGAGAGACCCAGTACTTC. J is TRBJ2-5 and V is TRBV9, with 9 bases fitting TRBD2. Germline trimming cut 7 bases from V and 4 bases from J; bases unmatched to any gene: 8. The CDR3 runs to 14 residues. Per the germline V gene, CDR1 is SGDLS and CDR2 is YYNGEE.

This clonotype appeared once. The chain employs TRBV25-1 and TRBJ2-1, with TRBD2 matching 8 bases. The CDR3 is 13 residues long. Trimming at V came to 6 bases and at J to 9 bases, leaving 7 bases not matched to a gene. Germline CDR1 reads MGHDK; CDR2 reads SYGVNS. The CDR3 coding sequence is TGTGCCAGCAGCGGGACTAGTAGTAGTGAGCAGTTCTTC. This gives the protein CASSGTSSSEQFF. Filled out from reference TRBV25-1 and TRBJ2-1, the complete variable domain reads EADIYQTPRYLVIGTGKKITLECSQTMGHDKMYWYQQDPGMELHLIHYSYGVNSTEKGDLSSESTVSRIRTEHFPLTLESARPSHTSQYLCASSGTSSSEQFFGPGTRLTVL.

This rearrangement joins TRBV5-5 to TRBJ2-3; 9 bases are a match to TRBD2. Germline trimming cut 0 bases from V and 5 bases from J; bases unmatched to any gene: 10. Germline lookup yields CDR1 SGHKS and CDR2 YYEKEE (reference sequence). The CDR3 consists of 17 residues. Here the CDR3 reads CASSLVFASGVQDTQYF. In DNA, the CDR3 is TGTGCCAGCAGCTTGGTGTTCGCTAGCGGGGTACAAGATACGCAGTATTTT.

This clonotype was found once. The J gene is TRBJ2-5, the V gene TRBV5-1, with 10 bases matching TRBD2. Germline-derived CDR1 and CDR2 are SGHRS and YFSETQ. Trimming at V came to 6 bases and at J to 0 bases, leaving 8 bases not matched to a gene. The length of the CDR3 is 16 residues. DNA of the CDR3: TGCGCCAGCAAGCTAGCGGGGGCCCCGTACCAAGAGACCCAGTACTTC. It is translated as CASKLAGAPYQETQYF. The whole variable domain, remainder taken from reference TRBV5-1 and TRBJ2-5, is KAGVTQTPRYLIKTRGQQVTLSCSPISGHRSVSWYQQTPGQGLQFLFEYFSETQRNKGNFPGRFSGRQFSNSRSEMNVSTLELGDSALYLCASKLAGAPYQETQYFGPGTRLLVL.

The chain joins TRBV12-3 or TRBV12-4 to TRBJ2-1; no clear D gene. V lost 6 bases and J 10 bases, leaving 13 bases between the germline ends. This CDR3 has 12 amino acids. CDR3 bases: TGTGCCAGCAGCCGCACCACAGTGGAGCAGTTCTTC. It codes for CASSRTTVEQFF.

The rearrangement links TRBV9 to TRBJ2-1; D gene uncertain. The germline gives CDR1 SGDLS, CDR2 YYNGEE. Trimming left V 8 bases short and J 13 bases short, with 7 bases between. The CDR3 spans 8 residues. CDR3 sequence: CARECQFF. CDR3 bases: TGTGCCAGGGAGTGTCAGTTCTTC. The full variable domain, completed using reference TRBV9 and TRBJ2-1, is DSGVTQTPKHLITATGQRVTLRCSPRSGDLSVYWYQQSLDQGLQFLIQYYNGEERAKGNILERFSAQQFPDLHSELNLSSLELGDSALYFCARECQFFGPGTRLTVL.

This clonotype appeared many times. The V and J genes are TRBV20-1 and TRBJ2-7, with 9 bases fitting TRBD1. Germline assignment: CDR1 DFQATT and CDR2 SNEGSKA (reference sequence). V lost 1 base, J lost 5 bases, and 9 bases stayed unmatched. The CDR3 has 15 residues. CDR3 sequence reads: CSARGTGQGYHEQYF. The CDR3 DNA is TGCAGTGCTAGAGGAACGGGACAGGGCTACCACGAGCAGTACTTC.

The sample holds a few counts of this clonotype. This rearrangement joins TRBV7-9 to TRBJ2-7; D gene ambiguous. Trimming cost V 0 bases and J 5 bases, with 17 bases left between them. The CDR3 loop spans 16 amino acids. CDR1 is SEHNR, CDR2 FQNEAQ, per germline (reference sequence). The chain's CDR3 is CASSLASSADLDEQYF. CDR3 DNA sequence: TGTGCCAGCAGCTTAGCCTCCTCGGCGGACCTAGACGAGCAGTACTTC.

This clonotype was seen more than once but under ten times. The chain links TRBV10-3 to TRBJ2-1; perhaps TRBD2 as D (5 bases). The germline V gene encodes CDR1 ENHRY and CDR2 SYGVKD. Trimming took 2 bases from V and 10 from J, leaving 15 bases between them. There are 14 residues in the CDR3. CDR3 amino acids: CAISEEDGVLEQFF. Written as DNA, the CDR3 is TGTGCCATCAGTGAGGAGGACGGGGTGTTAGAGCAGTTCTTC.

At least ten counts were recorded for this clonotype. The chain employs TRBV4-1 and TRBJ1-2; D is perhaps TRBD1 (5 bases). The V end lost 0 bases, the J end lost 8 bases, and 13 bases lay between the germline ends. Per the germline V gene, CDR1 is MGHRA and CDR2 is YSYEKL. The CDR3 is 14 amino acids. The CDR3: CASSQDRGRAGYTF. CDR3 nucleotide sequence: TGCGCCAGCAGCCAAGATCGGGGCAGGGCAGGCTACACCTTC.

This clonotype was observed at least ten times. The V and J genes are TRBV4-1 and TRBJ2-5; TRBD1 or TRBD2 may be the D gene (5 bases each). V was pared by 0 bases and J by 5 bases, with 10 bases between. Germline V gene data show CDR1 as MGHRA and CDR2 as YSYEKL. This CDR3 contains 14 residues. The CDR3 DNA sequence: TGCGCCAGCAGCCAAGATGGGACGGTCGAGACCCAGTACTTC. It codes for CASSQDGTVETQYF.

This clonotype was counted at least ten times. V gene TRBV20-1 combines with J gene TRBJ2-3; 7 bases align to TRBD2. The CDR3 consists of 13 residues. Germline assignment: CDR1 DFQATT and CDR2 SNEGSKA (reference sequence). The CDR3 spells CRGEGGSTDTQYF. The CDR3 DNA is TGCAGGGGGGAGGGAGGCAGCACAGATACGCAGTATTTT.